This is a list of T cell receptor beta chains from one sample in a study of shared clonotypes between healthy human individuals. The method was immunoSEQ multiplex PCR; TCRdb's version includes in-frame clones alone and lacks a portion of them. Of about 510,000 clones in the sample, about 95% were seen once. Source material: naive CD4+ T cells sorted from blood. The receptors were sampled from a woman aged 25 to 39 in good health. Each CDR3 is given with its conserved first and last residue. Fields, in order: D gene, CDR3 length, J gene, clone size, V gene, CDR3 protein, CDR3 DNA. The D gene is left open where the match is weak. Only some rows state a clone size, as once, few, many or a class for expanded clones.

>NA|13|TRBJ1-4|NA|TRBV6-1
CASSGSGVGELFF
TGTGCCAGCAGTGGGTCAGGCGTGGGGGAACTGTTTTTT
>TRBD2|16|TRBJ2-7|NA|TRBV4-1
CASSQYPGGKTYEQYF
TGCGCCAGCAGCCAATACCCGGGAGGGAAAACCTACGAGCAGTACTTC
>NA|15|TRBJ1-5|NA|TRBV6-5
CASSRGPTSNQPQHF
TGTGCCAGCAGCCGGGGTCCGACTAGCAATCAGCCCCAGCATTTT
>NA|15|TRBJ1-1|NA|TRBV30
CAWSGGEEGNTEAFF
TGTGCCTGGAGTGGAGGCGAGGAGGGAAACACTGAAGCTTTCTTT
>NA|15|TRBJ1-4|once|TRBV7-2
CASSLVGPTGEKLFF
TGTGCCAGCAGCTTAGTAGGGCCTACGGGGGAAAAACTGTTTTTT
>NA|15|TRBJ1-5|NA|TRBV21-1
CASSKIGQGDQPQHF
TGTGCCAGCAGCAAAATAGGACAGGGAGATCAGCCCCAGCATTTT
>NA|13|TRBJ1-2|NA|TRBV19
CASSKEHEYGYTF
TGTGCCAGTAGTAAGGAACACGAGTATGGCTACACCTTC
>NA|12|TRBJ2-5|NA|TRBV7-2
CASSFRGETQYF
TGTGCCAGCAGCTTCCGGGGCGAGACCCAGTACTTC
>NA|15|TRBJ2-1|NA|TRBV19
CASSTLTGHYNEQFF
TGTGCCAGTAGTACCTTGACAGGTCACTACAATGAGCAGTTCTTC
>TRBD2|14|TRBJ2-5|NA|TRBV10-3
CAISGNSGTETQYF
TGTGCCATCAGTGGGAATAGCGGGACTGAGACCCAGTACTTC
>NA|15|TRBJ2-7|NA|TRBV5-1
CASSSPMGSSYEQYF
TGCGCCAGCAGCTCGCCCATGGGAAGCTCCTACGAGCAGTACTTC
>NA|13|TRBJ1-3|NA|TRBV6-6
CASRSNSGNTIYF
TGTGCCAGCAGGTCGAACTCTGGAAACACCATATATTTT
>TRBD2|15|TRBJ2-3|once|TRBV25-1
CASSALAGAGDTQYF
TGTGCCAGCAGTGCACTAGCGGGAGCTGGAGATACGCAGTATTTT
>NA|13|TRBJ2-2|NA|TRBV27
CASSFFSAGELFF
TGTGCCAGCAGTTTCTTCAGCGCCGGGGAGCTGTTTTTT